A single sample is the source of the 30 T cell receptor beta chains below, sequenced in a study of T cell responses to AZD1222 COVID-19 vaccine. Sequencing used immunoSEQ multiplex PCR; TCRdb keeps in-frame clones, though not all of them. The sample includes about 160,000 clones, 85% to 95% of them seen just once. Sequenced material: peripheral blood, taken on day 0 of AZD1222 vaccination. The receptors stem from an adult in good health.

This clone came up once. J is TRBJ1-1 and V is TRBV3-1 (or the pseudogene TRBV3-2); D gene ambiguous. The CDR3 totals 15 residues. Deletions cut 4 bases from V and 1 base from J, with 13 bases between. CDR1 is LGHDT and CDR2 is YNNKEL in the germline V gene (reference sequence). This CDR3 is CASSPYLLGNTEAFF. CDR3 bases: TGTGCCAGCAGCCCATACCTTCTCGGGAACACTGAAGCTTTCTTT.

This clone came up a few times. The CDR3 region is CASSTDSLTQYF. As DNA, the CDR3 is TGTGCCAGCAGCACCGACAGTCTTACGCAGTATTTT. This sequence joins TRBV7-2 and TRBJ2-3, with D tentatively TRBD1 (5 bases). The CDR3 length is 12 residues. The V end was cut by 5 bases, the J end by 8 bases, with 11 bases between. The germline gives CDR1 SGHTA, CDR2 FQGNSA.

CDR3 residues: CASSSRGRVTEAFF. CDR3 nucleotides: TGTGCCAGTAGTTCTAGGGGCCGAGTCACTGAAGCTTTCTTT. The V gene is TRBV19, the J gene TRBJ1-1; D might be TRBD1 (5 bases). Germline lookup yields CDR1 LNHDA and CDR2 SQIVND (reference sequence). The ends were cut back, 5 bases at V and 4 bases at J, with 14 bases in the middle. This CDR3 is built from 14 residues.

This chain joins TRBV4-1 and TRBJ1-6; no clear D. V gave up 1 base and J gave up 10 bases, with 14 bases separating them. CDR1 and CDR2 (germline): MGHRA, YSYEKL. The CDR3 extends over 15 amino acids. CDR3 in amino acids: CASSQVATHESPLHF. Written as DNA, the CDR3 is TGCGCCAGCAGCCAAGTCGCGACTCACGAGTCACCCCTCCACTTT.

V gene TRBV3-1 (or the pseudogene TRBV3-2) combines with J gene TRBJ2-3; a weak D match, TRBD2 (7 bases). The CDR3 covers 14 residues. V was trimmed by 4 bases and J by 4 bases, leaving 12 bases between them. In germline, CDR1 is LGHDT, CDR2 YNNKEL (reference sequence). CDR3 DNA: TGTGCCAGCAGCCCGAGGGGGGGCGCAGATACGCAGTATTTT. Encoded protein: CASSPRGGADTQYF.

The V call is TRBV12-3 or TRBV12-4, the J call TRBJ1-4, with D tentatively TRBD1 (5 bases). The V end lost 5 bases, the J end lost 13 bases, and 14 bases lay between the germline ends. CDR3 length: 12 residues. The CDR3 sequence is CASSIGDGGLFF. DNA of the CDR3: TGTGCCAGCAGTATCGGGGACGGAGGACTGTTTTTT.

This clone was observed once. The rearrangement links TRBV11-2 to TRBJ2-1; D possibly corresponds to TRBD2 (7 bases). The germline V gene encodes CDR1 SGHAT and CDR2 FQNNGV. This CDR3 is 16 amino acids long. Trimming stripped 5 bases from V and 3 bases from J, with 17 bases between. CDR3 DNA sequence: TGTGCCAGCAGCCAAGGGAGGGGGGCGCACTACAATGAGCAGTTCTTC. Protein sequence: CASSQGRGAHYNEQFF. The variable domain in full, completed from reference TRBV11-2 and TRBJ2-1, reads EAGVAQSPRYKIIEKRQSVAFWCNPISGHATLYWYQQILGQGPKLLIQFQNNGVVDDSQLPKDRFSAERLKGVDSTLKIQPAKLEDSAVYLCASSQGRGAHYNEQFFGPGTRLTVL.

The chain carries TRBV4-2 and TRBJ2-3, with 12 bases identical to TRBD2. The CDR3 has 15 residues. V shed 2 bases, J shed 4 bases, and the junction held 1 base outside the gene matches. Germline V gives CDR1 LGHNA, CDR2 YNFKEQ. The CDR3 loop is CASSQRLAGADTQYF. In nucleotides, the CDR3 is TGTGCCAGCAGCCAACGACTAGCGGGGGCAGATACGCAGTATTTT.

This clone has just one count. The V gene is TRBV11-2, the J gene TRBJ2-6; tentative D call: TRBD1 (5 bases). The CDR3 has 17 amino acids. In germline, CDR1 is SGHAT, CDR2 FQNNGV. With 0 bases removed from V and 4 bases from J, the gap between germline ends came to 13 bases. CDR3 nucleotide sequence: TGTGCCAGCAGCTTAGATCTCCAGGGTTCCGGGGCCAACGTCCTGACTTTC. Its translation is CASSLDLQGSGANVLTF.

V is TRBV6-5 and J is TRBJ1-5, with D hard to call. Germline CDR1 is MNHEY and CDR2 is SVGAGI. CDR3 length: 14 residues. V was pared by 5 bases and J by 7 bases, with 15 bases between. The CDR3 is CASSRTTISQPQHF. The CDR3 DNA sequence: TGTGCCAGCAGTAGGACCACTATCTCCCAGCCCCAGCATTTT.

This clone has just one count. J is TRBJ2-1 and V is TRBV24-1, with TRBD2 identical over 16 bases. V shed 5 bases, J shed 8 bases, and the junction held 11 bases outside the gene matches. The length of the CDR3 is 18 residues. From germline, CDR1 is KGHDR and CDR2 SFDVKD. DNA of the CDR3: TGTGCCACCAGTGCCCGACCGGGACTAGCGGGGGGGGGCGATGAGCAGTTCTTC. This sequence encodes CATSARPGLAGGGDEQFF.

The rearrangement joins TRBV25-1 to TRBJ2-1; 11 bases align to TRBD1. The CDR3 runs to 14 residues. The junction had 1 base not matched to a gene; V was cut back by 7 bases and J by 2 bases. Germline V lookup: CDR1 MGHDK, CDR2 SYGVNS. The CDR3 nucleotides are TGTGCCAGCAAGGGACAGGGGGCCTACAATGAGCAGTTCTTC. This encodes CASKGQGAYNEQFF.

This clone was recorded a few times. The chain employs TRBV4-3 and TRBJ1-3; D is perhaps TRBD1 (5 bases). Trimming left V 4 bases short and J 4 bases short, with 14 bases between. This CDR3 region has 15 residues. Germline-derived CDR1 and CDR2 are LGHNA and YSLEER. This CDR3 reads CASSPDWQGGNTIYF. DNA for the CDR3: TGCGCCAGCAGCCCAGACTGGCAGGGCGGAAACACCATATATTTT.

Here the CDR3 DNA reads TGTGCCAGCAGTCAGAGAAGGACGGTACAAGAGACCCAGTACTTC. Translation gives CASSQRRTVQETQYF. This rearrangement joins TRBV3-1 (or the pseudogene TRBV3-2) to TRBJ2-5; D not resolved. This CDR3 is built from 15 residues. Trimming pared 6 bases from V and 2 bases from J, leaving 16 bases between. The germline V gene encodes CDR1 LGHDT and CDR2 YNNKEL (reference sequence).

V gene TRBV15 combines with J gene TRBJ1-2, with a tentative D call TRBD1 (5 bases). Germline V gene sequence: CDR1 LNHNV, CDR2 YYDKDF (reference sequence). The CDR3 has 13 residues. The V end was cut by 0 bases, the J end by 7 bases, with 9 bases between. CDR3 residues: CATSRDRDGGYTF. The CDR3 DNA sequence: TGTGCCACCAGCAGAGACAGGGATGGTGGCTACACCTTC.

This clone occurred once. The chain employs TRBV5-1 and TRBJ1-1; TRBD1 agrees at 10 bases. CDR3 size: 20 residues. CDR1 SGHRS and CDR2 YFSETQ come from the germline V gene. V shed 2 bases and J 0 bases; nucleotides not matched to a gene: 16. CDR3 in amino acids: CASSFRTGGAITDMNTEAFF. CDR3 in DNA: TGCGCCAGCAGCTTCAGGACAGGGGGGGCGATTACAGACATGAACACTGAAGCTTTCTTT.

The rearrangement joins TRBV5-4 to TRBJ1-4; 8 nucleotides align to TRBD1. This CDR3 comprises 14 residues. Per the germline V gene, CDR1 is SGHNT and CDR2 is YYREEE (reference sequence). V was pared by 2 bases and J by 8 bases, with 5 bases of the junction left unmatched. CDR3 region: CASSFTGGFEKLFF. The CDR3 DNA reads as TGTGCCAGCAGCTTTACAGGGGGGTTCGAAAAACTGTTTTTT.

The genes are TRBV11-2 and TRBJ1-5, with no clear D. Germline V gives CDR1 SGHAT, CDR2 FQNNGV. The V end was cut by 1 base, the J end by 5 bases, with 6 bases between. CDR3 length: 13 amino acids. The CDR3 spells CASSLVADQPQHF. CDR3 sequence (DNA): TGTGCCAGCAGCTTAGTAGCGGATCAGCCCCAGCATTTT.

V usage is TRBV7-2 and J usage is TRBJ2-1; a possible D gene is TRBD1 (6 bases). Germline V gene lookup returns CDR1 SGHTA and CDR2 FQGNSA. This CDR3 has 18 amino acids. The germline V and J ends were trimmed by 2 bases and 0 bases, with 17 bases remaining between them. CDR3 sequence (DNA): TGTGCCAGCAGCTTACCCGTTTCGGGACAAAGCTCCTACAATGAGCAGTTCTTC. Translating it yields CASSLPVSGQSSYNEQFF. Together with reference TRBV7-2 and TRBJ2-1, the CDR3 gives the full variable domain: GAGVSQSPSNKVTEKGKDVELRCDPISGHTALYWYRQSLGQGLEFLIYFQGNSAPDKSGLPSDRFSAERTGGSVSTLTIQRTQQEDSAVYLCASSLPVSGQSSYNEQFFGPGTRLTVL.

The chain uses TRBV14 and TRBJ2-5; 9 positions match TRBD1. The V segment lost 4 bases and the J segment 5 bases; nucleotides outside the gene matches: 17. CDR3 length equals 18 residues. Germline V gene sequence: CDR1 SGHDN, CDR2 FVKESK. The CDR3 reads CASSPRDREVLVAETQYF. CDR3 in DNA: TGTGCCAGCAGCCCCCGGGACAGGGAAGTTCTAGTCGCGGAGACCCAGTACTTC.

The chain employs TRBV6-1 and TRBJ1-2, with 8 positions matching TRBD1. CDR1 and CDR2 from the germline V gene are MNHNS and SASEGT. V lost 3 bases to trimming and J lost 8 bases; unmatched junction nucleotides: 5. The CDR3 sequence is 13 residues long. CDR3 sequence: CASSDQGAAGYTF. The CDR3 bases are TGTGCCAGCAGTGATCAGGGGGCGGCGGGCTACACCTTC.

The chain uses TRBV3-1 (or the pseudogene TRBV3-2) and TRBJ1-1; D might be TRBD1 (5 bases). Deletions cut 3 bases from V and 4 bases from J, with 12 bases between. CDR3 length equals 14 residues. Germline V gene lookup returns CDR1 LGHDT and CDR2 YNNKEL (reference sequence). The CDR3 is CASSHSDQGTEAFF. CDR3 nucleotides: TGTGCCAGCAGCCACTCGGATCAGGGCACTGAAGCTTTCTTT.

The chain links TRBV27 to TRBJ1-1; 9 positions agree with TRBD1. The germline V gene has CDR1 MNHEY and CDR2 SMNVEV (reference sequence). After removal of 3 bases from V and 0 bases from J, the junction contained 5 bases not matched to a gene. This CDR3 has 16 amino acids. The DNA for the CDR3 is TGTGCCAGCAGTTTTTCGGGACAGGGCATGAACACTGAAGCTTTCTTT. Translation: CASSFSGQGMNTEAFF.

The gene calls are TRBV2 and TRBJ1-2; TRBD1 might be the D (5 bases). Germline V gene sequence: CDR1 SNHLY, CDR2 FYNNEI. V lost 1 base, J lost 4 bases, and 13 bases lay in between. There are 15 residues in the CDR3. CDR3 coding DNA: TGTGCCAGCAGTGAAGATTCGGGACTCATCTATGGCTACACCTTC. Protein: CASSEDSGLIYGYTF.

The CDR3 bases are TGTGCCAGCAGTAAGCTAGCGGGGGGCTCCTACGAGCAGTACTTC. Translating gives CASSKLAGGSYEQYF. The chain employs TRBV6-2 or TRBV6-3 and TRBJ2-7; 11 positions match TRBD2. V gave up 5 bases and J gave up 0 bases; unmatched junction bases: 3. Per germline, CDR1 MNHEY and CDR2 SVGEGT. This CDR3 contains 15 residues.

The J gene is TRBJ1-1, the V gene TRBV10-3; TRBD1 agrees at 7 bases. The CDR3 length is 16 residues. V dropped 6 bases and J dropped 1; count of bases not matched to a gene: 11. The germline CDR1 and CDR2 sequences are ENHRY and SYGVKD. The CDR3 region has the DNA TGTGCCATCAGCCTAGGGGGGGGGACAGAGAACACTGAAGCTTTCTTT. Protein sequence: CAISLGGGTENTEAFF.

The chain has TRBV5-1 and TRBJ2-3; D may be TRBD2 (6 bases). The V end was cut by 2 bases, the J end by 0 bases, with 13 bases between. The CDR3 is 16 amino acids. Germline lookup yields CDR1 SGHRS and CDR2 YFSETQ. CDR3 region: CASSLERGSSTDTQYF. The CDR3 DNA follows: TGCGCCAGCAGCTTAGAACGGGGGAGCAGCACAGATACGCAGTATTTT.

The J gene is TRBJ2-5, the V gene TRBV5-1; D is undetermined. V was pared by 0 bases and J by 2 bases, with 5 bases between. CDR3 size: 13 residues. Germline CDR1 reads SGHRS; CDR2 reads YFSETQ. CDR3 sequence reads: CASSLEGQETQYF. The DNA for the CDR3 is TGCGCCAGCAGCTTGGAGGGTCAAGAGACCCAGTACTTC.

This chain connects TRBV4-1 to TRBJ1-3; D gene ambiguous. Germline V CDR1 and CDR2: MGHRA, YSYEKL. The CDR3 length is 16 residues. Trimming took off 4 bases at V and 0 bases at J, with 13 bases between the two ends. CDR3: CASSRLFQSSGNTIYF. The CDR3 DNA is TGCGCCAGCAGCCGTCTTTTTCAGAGCTCTGGAAACACCATATATTTT.

This sequence joins TRBV5-4 and TRBJ1-2, with no clear D. The CDR3 length is 13 residues. Trimming pared 0 bases from V and 1 base from J, leaving 4 bases between. The germline gives CDR1 SGHNT, CDR2 YYREEE (reference sequence). The CDR3 region is CASSLGVNYGYTF. CDR3 DNA sequence: TGTGCCAGCAGCTTGGGGGTTAACTATGGCTACACCTTC.